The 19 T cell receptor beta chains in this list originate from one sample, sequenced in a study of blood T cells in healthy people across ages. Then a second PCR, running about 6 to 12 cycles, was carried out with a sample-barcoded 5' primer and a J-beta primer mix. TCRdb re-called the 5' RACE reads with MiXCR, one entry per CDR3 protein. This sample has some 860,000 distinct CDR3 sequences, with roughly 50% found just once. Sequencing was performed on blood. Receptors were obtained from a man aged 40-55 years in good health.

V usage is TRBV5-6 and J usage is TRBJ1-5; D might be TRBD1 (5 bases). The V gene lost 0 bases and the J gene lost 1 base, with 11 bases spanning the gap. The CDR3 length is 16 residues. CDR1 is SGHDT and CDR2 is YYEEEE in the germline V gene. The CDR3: CASSLAGGGSNQPQHF. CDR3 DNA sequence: TGTGCCAGCAGCTTGGCCGGGGGGGGAAGCAATCAGCCCCAGCATTTT.

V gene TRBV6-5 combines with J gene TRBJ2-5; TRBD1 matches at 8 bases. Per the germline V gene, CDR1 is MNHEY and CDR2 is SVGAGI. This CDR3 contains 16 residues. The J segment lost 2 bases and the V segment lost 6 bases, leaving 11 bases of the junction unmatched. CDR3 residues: CASRNGQGPKQETQYF. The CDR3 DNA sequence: TGTGCCAGCAGAAATGGACAGGGCCCGAAACAAGAGACCCAGTACTTC.

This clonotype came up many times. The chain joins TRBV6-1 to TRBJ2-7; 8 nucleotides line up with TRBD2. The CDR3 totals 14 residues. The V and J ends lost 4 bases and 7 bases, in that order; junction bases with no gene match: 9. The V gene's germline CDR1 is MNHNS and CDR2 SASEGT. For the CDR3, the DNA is TGTGCCAGCAGTGTCGGGGGGGCTTCGCATGAGCAGTACTTC. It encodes CASSVGGASHEQYF.

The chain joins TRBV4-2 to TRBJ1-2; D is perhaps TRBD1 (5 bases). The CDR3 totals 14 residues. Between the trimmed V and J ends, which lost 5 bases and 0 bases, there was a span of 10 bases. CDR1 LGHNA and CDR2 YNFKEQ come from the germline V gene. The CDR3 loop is CASSVQAPNYGYTF. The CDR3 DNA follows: TGTGCCAGCAGCGTACAGGCCCCTAACTATGGCTACACCTTC.

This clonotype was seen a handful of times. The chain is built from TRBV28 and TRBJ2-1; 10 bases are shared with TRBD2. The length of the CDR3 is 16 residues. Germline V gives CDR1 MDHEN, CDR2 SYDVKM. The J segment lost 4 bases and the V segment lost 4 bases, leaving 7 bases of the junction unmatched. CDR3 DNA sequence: TGTGCCAGCAGTTCCCGACTAGCGGGTTCTTACAATGAGCAGTTCTTC. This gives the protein CASSSRLAGSYNEQFF.

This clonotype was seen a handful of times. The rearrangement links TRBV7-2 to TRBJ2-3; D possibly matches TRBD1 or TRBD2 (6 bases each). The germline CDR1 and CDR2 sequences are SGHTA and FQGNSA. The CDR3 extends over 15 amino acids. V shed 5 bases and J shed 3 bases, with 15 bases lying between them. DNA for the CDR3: TGTGCCAGCAGCCCCGGACGGAGGGGGACAGATACGCAGTATTTT. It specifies CASSPGRRGTDTQYF.

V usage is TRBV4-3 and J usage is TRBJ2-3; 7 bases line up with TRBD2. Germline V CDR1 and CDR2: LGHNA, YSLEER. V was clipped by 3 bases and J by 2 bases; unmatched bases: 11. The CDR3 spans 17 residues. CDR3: CASSQSTSSGFTDTQYF. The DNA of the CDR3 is TGCGCCAGCAGCCAGAGTACGTCTAGCGGATTCACAGATACGCAGTATTTT.

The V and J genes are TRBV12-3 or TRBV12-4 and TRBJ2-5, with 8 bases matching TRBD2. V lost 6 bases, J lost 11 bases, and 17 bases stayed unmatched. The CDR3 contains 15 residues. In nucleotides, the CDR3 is TGTGCCAGCAGACCTACTAGCGGACCCTACCAGGCGCAGTACTTC. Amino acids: CASRPTSGPYQAQYF.

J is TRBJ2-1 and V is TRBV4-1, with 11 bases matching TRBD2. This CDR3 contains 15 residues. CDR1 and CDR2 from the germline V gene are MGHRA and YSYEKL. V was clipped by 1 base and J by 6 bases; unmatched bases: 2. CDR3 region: CASSQGLAGPNEQFF. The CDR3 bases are TGCGCCAGCAGCCAAGGACTAGCGGGACCCAATGAGCAGTTCTTC.

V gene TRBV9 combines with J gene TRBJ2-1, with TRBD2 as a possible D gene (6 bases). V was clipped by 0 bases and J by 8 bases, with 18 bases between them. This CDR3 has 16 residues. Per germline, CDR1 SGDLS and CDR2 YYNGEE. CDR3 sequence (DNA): TGTGCCAGCAGCGTAGAGGGGTTGGAGGGAATCGATGAGCAGTTCTTC. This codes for CASSVEGLEGIDEQFF. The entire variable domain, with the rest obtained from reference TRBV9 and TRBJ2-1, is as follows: DSGVTQTPKHLITATGQRVTLRCSPRSGDLSVYWYQQSLDQGLQFLIQYYNGEERAKGNILERFSAQQFPDLHSELNLSSLELGDSALYFCASSVEGLEGIDEQFFGPGTRLTVL.

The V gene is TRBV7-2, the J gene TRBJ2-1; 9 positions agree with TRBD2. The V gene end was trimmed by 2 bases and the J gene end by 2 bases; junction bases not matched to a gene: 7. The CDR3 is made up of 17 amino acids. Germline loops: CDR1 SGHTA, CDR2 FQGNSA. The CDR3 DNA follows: TGTGCCAGCAGCTTATCGGGCATAGCGGGAGCCTACAATGAGCAGTTCTTC. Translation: CASSLSGIAGAYNEQFF.

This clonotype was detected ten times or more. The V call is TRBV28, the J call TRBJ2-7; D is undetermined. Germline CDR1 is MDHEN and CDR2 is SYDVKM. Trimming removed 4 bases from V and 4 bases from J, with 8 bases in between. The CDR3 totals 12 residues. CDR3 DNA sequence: TGTGCCAGCAGTTGGGTGGGTTACGAGCAGTACTTC. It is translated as CASSWVGYEQYF.

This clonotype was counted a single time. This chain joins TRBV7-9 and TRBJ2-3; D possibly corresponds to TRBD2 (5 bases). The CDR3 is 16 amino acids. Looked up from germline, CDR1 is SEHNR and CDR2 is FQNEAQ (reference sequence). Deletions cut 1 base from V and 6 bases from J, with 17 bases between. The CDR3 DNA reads TGTGCCAGCAGCTTAGATTGGGCTAGCTTGCAGGATACGCAGTATTTT. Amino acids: CASSLDWASLQDTQYF. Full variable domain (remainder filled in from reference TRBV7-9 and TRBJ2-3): DTGVSQNPRHKITKRGQNVTFRCDPISEHNRLYWYRQTLGQGPEFLTYFQNEAQLEKSRLLSDRFSAERPKGSFSTLEIQRTEQGDSAMYLCASSLDWASLQDTQYFGPGTRLTVL.

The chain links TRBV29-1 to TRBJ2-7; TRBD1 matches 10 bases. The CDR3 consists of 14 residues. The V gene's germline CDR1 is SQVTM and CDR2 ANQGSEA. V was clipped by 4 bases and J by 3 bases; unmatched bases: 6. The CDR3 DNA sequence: TGCAGCGTTGGGTTGAGGGACAGGGGCTACGAGCAGTACTTC. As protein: CSVGLRDRGYEQYF.

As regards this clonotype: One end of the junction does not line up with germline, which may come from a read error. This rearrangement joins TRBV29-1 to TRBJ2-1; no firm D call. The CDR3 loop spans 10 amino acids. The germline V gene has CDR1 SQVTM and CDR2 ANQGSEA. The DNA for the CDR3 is TGCGGCGTACGAAACAATGAGCAGTTCTTC. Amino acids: CGVRNNEQFF.

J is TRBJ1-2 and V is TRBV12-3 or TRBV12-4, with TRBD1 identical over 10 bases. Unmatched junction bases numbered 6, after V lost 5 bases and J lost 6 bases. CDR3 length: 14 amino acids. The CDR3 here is CASSGVTGGNGYTF. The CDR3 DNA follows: TGTGCCAGCAGTGGTGTGACAGGGGGCAATGGCTACACCTTC.

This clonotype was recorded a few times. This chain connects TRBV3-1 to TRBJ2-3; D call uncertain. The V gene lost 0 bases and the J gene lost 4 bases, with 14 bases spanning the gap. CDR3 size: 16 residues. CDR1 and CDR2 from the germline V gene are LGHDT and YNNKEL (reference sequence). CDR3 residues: CASSQDSVNFADTQYF. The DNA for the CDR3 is TGTGCCAGCAGCCAAGATTCTGTGAATTTCGCAGATACGCAGTATTTT.

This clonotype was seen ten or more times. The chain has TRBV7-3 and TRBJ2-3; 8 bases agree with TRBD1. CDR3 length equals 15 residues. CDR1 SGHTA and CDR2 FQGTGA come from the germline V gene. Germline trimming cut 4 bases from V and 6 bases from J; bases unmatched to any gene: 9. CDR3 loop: CASSSDRGGFDTQYF. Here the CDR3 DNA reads TGTGCCAGCAGCTCCGACAGGGGAGGTTTTGATACGCAGTATTTT.

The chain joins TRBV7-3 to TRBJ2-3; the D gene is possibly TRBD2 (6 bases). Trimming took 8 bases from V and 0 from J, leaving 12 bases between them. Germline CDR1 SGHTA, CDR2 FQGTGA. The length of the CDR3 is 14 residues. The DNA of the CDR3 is TGTGCCAGCGCTGCGGGGCTTAGCACAGATACGCAGTATTTT. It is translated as CASAAGLSTDTQYF.